This T cell receptor beta chain stems from a study of blood T cell repertoires in COVID-19. Data came from immunoSEQ multiplex PCR; TCRdb stores just in-frame clones and leaves some out. This table holds roughly 280,000 clones, about nine tenths found once. Between the trimmed V and J ends, which lost 3 bases and 2 bases, there was a span of 5 bases. The CDR3 extends over 13 amino acids. Germline-derived CDR1 and CDR2 are SNHLY and FYNNEI. Remarks on this clone: At the DNA level, this CDR3 is encoded by other sequences in the same sample as well.

Source material: peripheral blood. This chain connects TRBV2 to TRBJ1-5; D ambiguous. The sequence was obtained from a woman younger than 45 with COVID-19, enrolled during active disease. The DNA for the CDR3 is TGTGCCAGCAGTGACGGGGGCAATCAGCCCCAGCATTTT. Translation: CASSDGGNQPQHF.